This is a list of T cell receptor beta chains from one sample in a study of response to subunit inactivated influenza vaccine. TCRdb called the RT-PCR reads again in MiXCR, with one record for every CDR3 protein. The repertoire includes around 470,000 distinct CDR3 sequences, approximately 6.9% of them detected once, and about 12% sits in the top ten. The sequencing used PBMCs from blood, collected approximately 25 months after vaccination. Source of these receptors: a man between 50 and 70 years old who received an inactivated influenza vaccine. Both conserved end residues are part of each CDR3. A D gene is named only where the DNA matches it firmly. The listing skips clone size in some rows; elsewhere it reads once, few, many or a size class.

size	D	V	J	CDR3	DNA
few	TRBD2	TRBV4-2	TRBJ2-1	CASSQDRAGAYNEQFF	TGTGCCAGCAGCCAAGATAGGGCGGGGGCCTACAATGAGCAGTTCTTC
few	-	TRBV28	TRBJ1-1	CASSFLRDGRNSLYTEAFF	TGTGCCAGCAGTTTTCTCCGGGACGGTAGGAATAGTTTGTACACTGAAGCTTTCTTT
few	TRBD2	TRBV7-2	TRBJ2-7	CASSRDPGLAGGYEQYF	TGTGCCAGCAGCCGCGATCCGGGACTAGCGGGAGGCTACGAGCAGTACTTC
-	-	TRBV20-1	TRBJ1-6	CSARTSKRAHGDSPLHF	TGCAGTGCTAGAACCTCTAAAAGGGCCCACGGGGATTCACCCCTCCACTTT
few	TRBD1	TRBV20-1	TRBJ2-6	CSAYDRAGANVLTF	TGCAGTGCGTACGACAGGGCTGGGGCCAACGTCCTGACTTTC
-	TRBD2	TRBV7-8	TRBJ2-3	CASYSLAGGPDTQYF	TGTGCCAGCTATTCCTTAGCGGGAGGGCCGGACACGCAGTATTTT
-	TRBD1	TRBV5-4	TRBJ1-1	CASSSGTGLDTEAFF	TGTGCCAGCAGCTCCGGGACAGGGTTGGACACTGAAGCTTTCTTT
few	-	TRBV5-1	TRBJ2-3	CASSLYSDTDTQYF	TGCGCCAGCAGCTTATACAGCGACACAGATACGCAGTATTTT
-	-	TRBV4-3	TRBJ2-5	CASSQDLAGGGETQYF	TGCGCCAGCAGCCAAGATCTGGCAGGGGGGGGAGAGACCCAGTACTTC
-	-	TRBV30	TRBJ2-1	CAQLRREIYNEQFF	TGTGCCCAACTGCGGCGGGAAATCTACAATGAGCAGTTCTTC
many	TRBD1	TRBV9	TRBJ2-5	CASKRGTESQETQYF	TGTGCCAGCAAACGTGGGACAGAGTCTCAAGAGACCCAGTACTTC
few	-	TRBV12-3/TRBV12-4	TRBJ1-6	CASSFQGSNSPLHF	TGTGCCAGCAGTTTCCAGGGGTCTAATTCACCCCTCCACTTT
-	-	TRBV6-1	TRBJ1-2	CASRMTGRNYGYTF	TGTGCCAGCAGGATGACAGGAAGAAACTATGGCTACACCTTC
-	-	TRBV14	TRBJ2-7	CASSQDLSSYEQYF	TGTGCCAGCAGCCAAGATCTCTCGTCCTACGAGCAGTACTTC
-	-	TRBV4-3	TRBJ2-2	CASSQGPGNGRWNTGELFF	TGCGCCAGCAGCCAAGGTCCGGGGAACGGGCGTTGGAACACCGGGGAGCTGTTTTTT
many	-	TRBV4-2	TRBJ1-6	CASSQGAQDNSPLHF	TGTGCCAGCAGCCAAGGGGCGCAGGATAATTCACCCCTCCACTTT
few	-	TRBV4-2	TRBJ1-2	CASSQESSGFSYGYTF	TGTGCCAGCAGCCAAGAAAGTTCGGGATTCAGCTATGGCTACACCTTC
-	-	TRBV20-1	TRBJ2-1	CSAQGGSSYNEQFF	TGCAGTGCTCAAGGGGGGAGCTCCTACAATGAGCAGTTCTTC
few	-	TRBV11-1	TRBJ2-1	CASRPPGRTGNEQFF	TGTGCCAGCAGACCCCCGGGCCGTACAGGCAATGAGCAGTTCTTC
many	-	TRBV6-5	TRBJ2-2	CASSYSPGHLNTGELFF	TGTGCCAGCAGTTACTCTCCGGGACACCTAAACACCGGGGAGCTGTTTTTT
many	-	TRBV3-1	TRBJ2-2	CASSQDPRELFF	TGTGCCAGCAGCCAAGATCCCCGGGAGCTGTTTTTT
few	-	TRBV5-1	TRBJ1-1	CASSRTEGEAFF	TGCGCCAGCAGCAGGACGGAGGGAGAAGCTTTCTTT
few	-	TRBV5-6	TRBJ2-5	CASSTLRETQYF	TGTGCCAGCAGTACGCTCCGGGAGACCCAGTACTTC
few	-	TRBV5-1	TRBJ1-1	CASSFFGLNTEAFF	TGCGCCAGCAGCTTTTTCGGGTTGAACACTGAAGCTTTCTTT
few	-	TRBV12-5	TRBJ1-1	CASGLGTAVNTEAFF	TGTGCTAGTGGTCTCGGGACGGCCGTGAACACTGAAGCTTTCTTT
few	-	TRBV5-1	TRBJ2-7	CASSLETVSEQYF	TGCGCCAGCAGCTTGGAGACAGTGTCAGAGCAGTACTTC
-	-	TRBV12-3/TRBV12-4	TRBJ1-4	CASSSGPGRNEKLFF	TGTGCCAGCAGTTCCGGGCCCGGGCGTAATGAAAAACTGTTTTTT
many	-	TRBV12-3/TRBV12-4	TRBJ2-5	CASSQALGTQYF	TGTGCCAGCAGTCAGGCGCTCGGGACCCAGTACTTC
many	TRBD2	TRBV7-2	TRBJ2-1	CASSLTLARAGGFFF	TGTGCCAGCAGCTTAACCCTGGCTAGGGCGGGGGGATTTTTCTTC
many	-	TRBV7-9	TRBJ2-2	CASSLLGELFF	TGTGCCAGCAGCTTACTCGGGGAGCTGTTTTTT
-	-	TRBV7-3	TRBJ2-5	CASSLGSGPGQETQYF	TGTGCCAGCAGCTTGGGGTCCGGACCAGGGCAAGAGACCCAGTACTTC
few	TRBD1	TRBV6-2/TRBV6-3	TRBJ2-1	CASRRYGQGAREQFF	TGTGCCAGCCGACGCTACGGACAGGGGGCGCGTGAGCAGTTCTTC
few	-	TRBV6-6	TRBJ1-5	CASRYQGSQPQHF	TGTGCCAGCAGGTACCAGGGGAGTCAGCCCCAGCATTTT
few	TRBD1	TRBV6-2/TRBV6-3	TRBJ1-5	CASRDRTDQPQHF	TGTGCCAGCAGGGACAGGACGGATCAGCCCCAGCATTTT
many	TRBD2	TRBV20-1	TRBJ2-2	CSAARGGNTGELFF	TGCAGTGCGGCTCGCGGGGGGAACACCGGGGAGCTGTTTTTT
-	TRBD1	TRBV7-6	TRBJ2-3	CASSKRGPSATDTQYF	TGTGCCAGCAGCAAGAGGGGGCCCTCGGCCACAGATACGCAGTATTTT
few	-	TRBV29-1	TRBJ1-2	CSVGGAVNYGYTF	TGCAGCGTTGGAGGGGCAGTTAACTATGGCTACACCTTC
-	-	TRBV23-1	TRBJ2-5	CASSHPIAGTTRYQETQYF	TGCGCCAGCAGTCACCCCATAGCCGGGACAACGAGGTACCAAGAGACCCAGTACTTC
-	-	TRBV20-1	TRBJ2-3	CSARGGLGTDTQYF	TGCAGTGCTAGAGGTGGGTTGGGCACAGATACGCAGTATTTT
many	-	TRBV7-3	TRBJ1-2	CASSYGPGSDGYTF	TGTGCCAGCAGCTACGGACCGGGGTCTGATGGCTACACCTTC
few	TRBD2	TRBV6-5	TRBJ2-7	CASSNRLANSYEQYF	TGTGCCAGCAGTAACAGACTAGCTAACTCCTACGAGCAGTACTTC
many	-	TRBV5-1	TRBJ2-2	CASSFDSSNTGELFF	TGCGCCAGCAGCTTCGACAGCTCGAACACCGGGGAGCTGTTTTTT
many	TRBD2	TRBV12-3/TRBV12-4	TRBJ2-2	CASSFPGGVVTGELFF	TGTGCCAGCAGTTTCCCCGGGGGGGTGGTCACCGGGGAGCTGTTTTTT
many	-	TRBV29-1	TRBJ1-5	CSVGGTDVNQPQHF	TGCAGCGTTGGTGGGACGGATGTCAATCAGCCCCAGCATTTT
-	TRBD1	TRBV7-2	TRBJ2-7	CASSLSGGYQYEQYF	TGTGCCAGCAGCTTATCAGGGGGCTATCAATACGAGCAGTACTTC
-	-	TRBV7-6	TRBJ1-6	CASSLLPGPEAYNSPLHF	TGTGCCAGCAGCTTACTACCGGGCCCCGAGGCCTATAATTCACCCCTCCACTTT
few	TRBD1	TRBV18	TRBJ2-1	CASSREQGAAHEQFF	TGTGCCAGCTCACGGGAACAGGGGGCAGCGCATGAGCAGTTCTTC
-	-	TRBV9	TRBJ1-2	CASSGTYGYTF	TGTGCCAGCAGCGGGACCTATGGCTACACCTTC
many	-	TRBV4-3	TRBJ2-2	CASSQIDTGELFF	TGCGCCAGCAGCCAGATCGACACCGGGGAGCTGTTTTTT
-	-	TRBV5-1	TRBJ2-2	CASSTGGSAGELFF	TGCGCCAGCAGCACCGGGGGTAGCGCCGGGGAGCTGTTTTTT
many	-	TRBV15	TRBJ2-3	CATKIEGTDTQYF	TGTGCCACCAAAATCGAGGGGACAGATACGCAGTATTTT
many	-	TRBV5-1	TRBJ2-5	CASSYRGNEETQYF	TGCGCCAGCAGCTATCGAGGGAATGAAGAGACCCAGTACTTC
-	TRBD1	TRBV19	TRBJ2-1	CASSSSQGAWDEQFF	TGTGCCAGTAGTTCATCACAGGGGGCGTGGGATGAGCAGTTCTTC
many	-	TRBV7-2	TRBJ2-7	CASSLVYRSHHEQYF	TGTGCCAGCAGCCTAGTATACAGGAGCCATCACGAGCAGTACTTC
few	-	TRBV5-1	TRBJ2-6	CASSRVVGSGANVLTF	TGCGCCAGCAGCCGTGTTGTGGGCTCTGGGGCCAACGTCCTGACTTTC
few	-	TRBV11-2	TRBJ2-1	CASSREADYNEQFF	TGTGCCAGCAGCAGAGAGGCTGATTACAATGAGCAGTTCTTC
-	-	TRBV12-3/TRBV12-4	TRBJ1-2	CASSKLAENYGYTF	TGTGCCAGCAGCAAGCTAGCCGAAAACTATGGCTACACCTTC